The clone carrying this T cell receptor (beta chain) was recorded only once. The data stem from a study of blood T cell repertoires in COVID-19. V was trimmed by 1 base and J by 5 bases, leaving 9 bases between them. CDR3 size: 14 residues. CDR1 WSHSY and CDR2 SAAADI come from the germline V gene. TCRdb's table, derived via immunoSEQ multiplex PCR, lists solely in-frame clones and lacks some. The sample holds 150,000 to 200,000 clones, roughly 83% seen once. Cohorts were determined from participant-reported clinical history. This sequence joins TRBV10-2 and TRBJ1-3; possibly TRBD1 for D (6 bases). The receptor's source is a woman aged 55 to 70 who had recovered from COVID-19. The sequencing input was PBMCs or T cells enriched from blood (not recorded which). CDR3 DNA sequence: TGCGCCAGCAGTGAGTACAGGGAGAGAAACACCATATATTTT. This encodes CASSEYRERNTIYF.